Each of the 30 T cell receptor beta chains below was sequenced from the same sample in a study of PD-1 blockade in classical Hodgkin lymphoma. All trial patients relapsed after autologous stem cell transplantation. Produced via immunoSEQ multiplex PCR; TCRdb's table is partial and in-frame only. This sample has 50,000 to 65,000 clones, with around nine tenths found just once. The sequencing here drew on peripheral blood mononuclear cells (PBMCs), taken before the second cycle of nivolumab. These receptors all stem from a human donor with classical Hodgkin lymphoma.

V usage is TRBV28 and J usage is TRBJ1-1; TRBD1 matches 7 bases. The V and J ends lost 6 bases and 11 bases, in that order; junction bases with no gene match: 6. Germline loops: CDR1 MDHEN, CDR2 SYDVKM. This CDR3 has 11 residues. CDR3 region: CASSRDRDAFF. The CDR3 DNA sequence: TGTGCCAGCAGCCGCGACAGGGATGCTTTCTTT. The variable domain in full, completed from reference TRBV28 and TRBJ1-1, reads DVKVTQSSRYLVKRTGEKVFLECVQDMDHENMFWYRQDPGLGLRLIYFSYDVKMKEKGDIPEGYSVSREKKERFSLILESASTNQTSMYLCASSRDRDAFFGQGTRLTVV.

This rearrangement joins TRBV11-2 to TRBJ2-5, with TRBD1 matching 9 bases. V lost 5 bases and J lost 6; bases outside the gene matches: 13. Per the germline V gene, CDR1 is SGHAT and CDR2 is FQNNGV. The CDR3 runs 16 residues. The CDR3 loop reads CASSRVSGQGMKTQYF. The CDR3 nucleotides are TGTGCCAGCAGCAGAGTATCGGGACAGGGAATGAAGACCCAGTACTTC.

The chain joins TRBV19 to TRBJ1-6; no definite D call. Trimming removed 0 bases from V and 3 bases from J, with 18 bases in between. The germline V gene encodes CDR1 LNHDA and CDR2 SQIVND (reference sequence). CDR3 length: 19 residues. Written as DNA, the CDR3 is TGTGCCAGTAGTATAGATCTGAGCCCCTTTGCCGACTATAATTCACCCCTCCACTTT. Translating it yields CASSIDLSPFADYNSPLHF. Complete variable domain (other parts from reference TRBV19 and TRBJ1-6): DGGITQSPKYLFRKEGQNVTLSCEQNLNHDAMYWYRQDPGQGLRLIYYSQIVNDFQKGDIAEGYSVSREKKESFPLTVTSAQKNPTAFYLCASSIDLSPFADYNSPLHFGNGTRLTVT.

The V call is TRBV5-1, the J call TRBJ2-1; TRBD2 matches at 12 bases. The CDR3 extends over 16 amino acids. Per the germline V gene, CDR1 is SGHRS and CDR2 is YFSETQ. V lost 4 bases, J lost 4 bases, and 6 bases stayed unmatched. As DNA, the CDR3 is TGCGCCAGCAGCCCTACTAGCGGGGGGCATTACAATGAGCAGTTCTTC. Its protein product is CASSPTSGGHYNEQFF. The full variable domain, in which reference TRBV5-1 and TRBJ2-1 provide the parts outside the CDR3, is KAGVTQTPRYLIKTRGQQVTLSCSPISGHRSVSWYQQTPGQGLQFLFEYFSETQRNKGNFPGRFSGRQFSNSRSEMNVSTLELGDSALYLCASSPTSGGHYNEQFFGPGTRLTVL.

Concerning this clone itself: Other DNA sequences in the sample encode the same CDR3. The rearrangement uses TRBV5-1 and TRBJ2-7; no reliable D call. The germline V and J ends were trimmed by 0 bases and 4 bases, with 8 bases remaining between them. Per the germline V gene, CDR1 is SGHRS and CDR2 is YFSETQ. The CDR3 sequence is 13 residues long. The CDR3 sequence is CASSLVSSYEQYF. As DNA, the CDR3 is TGCGCCAGCAGCTTGGTCTCCAGTTACGAGCAGTACTTC.

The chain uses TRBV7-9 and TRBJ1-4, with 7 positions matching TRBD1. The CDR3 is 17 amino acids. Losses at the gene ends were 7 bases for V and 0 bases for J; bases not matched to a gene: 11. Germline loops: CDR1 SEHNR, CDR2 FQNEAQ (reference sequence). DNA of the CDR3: TGTGCCAGCACAAAGACAGGGACTGTTGCAACTAATGAAAAACTGTTTTTT. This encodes CASTKTGTVATNEKLFF.

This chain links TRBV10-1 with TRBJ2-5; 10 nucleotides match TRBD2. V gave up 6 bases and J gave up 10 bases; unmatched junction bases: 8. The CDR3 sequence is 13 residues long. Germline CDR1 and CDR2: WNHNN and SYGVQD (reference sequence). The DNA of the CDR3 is TGCGCCAGCAGCCTAGCGGGGGACAACGTCCAGTACTTC. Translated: CASSLAGDNVQYF.

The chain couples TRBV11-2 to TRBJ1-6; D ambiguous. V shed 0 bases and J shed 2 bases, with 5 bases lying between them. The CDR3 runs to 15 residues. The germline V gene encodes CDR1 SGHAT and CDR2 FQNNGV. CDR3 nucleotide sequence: TGTGCCAGCAGCTTAGACAGGACCTATAATTCACCCCTCCACTTT. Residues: CASSLDRTYNSPLHF.

The CDR3 region has the DNA TGTGCCAGCAGCGTCCAGGGTAACACTGAAGCTTTCTTT. It yields the protein CASSVQGNTEAFF. This chain connects TRBV9 to TRBJ1-1; D possibly corresponds to TRBD1 (5 bases). Per the germline V gene, CDR1 is SGDLS and CDR2 is YYNGEE. Trimming removed 2 bases from V and 2 bases from J, with 7 bases in between. The CDR3 is 13 amino acids.

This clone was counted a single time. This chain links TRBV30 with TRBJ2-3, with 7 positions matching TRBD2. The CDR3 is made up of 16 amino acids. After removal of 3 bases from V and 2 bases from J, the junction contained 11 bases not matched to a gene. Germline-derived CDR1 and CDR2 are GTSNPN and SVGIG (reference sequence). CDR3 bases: TGTGCCTGGAGGGGGGGGTCAGGCACCCCCACAGATACGCAGTATTTT. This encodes CAWRGGSGTPTDTQYF.

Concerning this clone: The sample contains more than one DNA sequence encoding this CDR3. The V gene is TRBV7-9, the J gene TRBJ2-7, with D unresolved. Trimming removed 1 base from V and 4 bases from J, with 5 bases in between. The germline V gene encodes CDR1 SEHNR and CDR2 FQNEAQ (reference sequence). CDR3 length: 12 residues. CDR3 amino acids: CASSLVGYEQYF. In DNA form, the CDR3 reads TGTGCCAGCAGCTTAGTAGGGTACGAGCAGTACTTC.

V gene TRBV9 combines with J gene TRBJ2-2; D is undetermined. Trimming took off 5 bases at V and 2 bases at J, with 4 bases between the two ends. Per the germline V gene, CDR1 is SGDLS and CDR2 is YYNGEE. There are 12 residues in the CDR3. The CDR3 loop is CASRANTGELFF. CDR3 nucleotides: TGTGCCAGCAGGGCAAACACCGGGGAGCTGTTTTTT.

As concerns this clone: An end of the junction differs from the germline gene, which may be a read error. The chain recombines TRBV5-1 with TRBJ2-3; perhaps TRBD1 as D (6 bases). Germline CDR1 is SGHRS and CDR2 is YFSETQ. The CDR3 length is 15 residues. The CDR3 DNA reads TGCGCCAGCAGTTTGGATTCCCCGGCAGGGGTTTCTCAGTATTTT. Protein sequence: CASSLDSPAGVSQYF. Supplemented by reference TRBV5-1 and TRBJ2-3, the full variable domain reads KAGVTQTPRYLIKTRGQQVTLSCSPISGHRSVSWYQQTPGQGLQFLFEYFSETQRNKGNFPGRFSGRQFSNSRSEMNVSTLELGDSALYLCASSLDSPAGVSQYFGPGTRLTVL.

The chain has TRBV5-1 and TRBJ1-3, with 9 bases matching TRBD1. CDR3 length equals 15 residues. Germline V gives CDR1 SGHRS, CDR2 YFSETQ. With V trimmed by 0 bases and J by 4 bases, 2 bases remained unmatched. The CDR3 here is CASSLDRGPGNTIYF. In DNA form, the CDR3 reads TGCGCCAGCAGCTTGGACAGGGGGCCGGGAAACACCATATATTTT. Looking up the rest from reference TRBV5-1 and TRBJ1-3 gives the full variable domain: KAGVTQTPRYLIKTRGQQVTLSCSPISGHRSVSWYQQTPGQGLQFLFEYFSETQRNKGNFPGRFSGRQFSNSRSEMNVSTLELGDSALYLCASSLDRGPGNTIYFGEGSWLTVV.

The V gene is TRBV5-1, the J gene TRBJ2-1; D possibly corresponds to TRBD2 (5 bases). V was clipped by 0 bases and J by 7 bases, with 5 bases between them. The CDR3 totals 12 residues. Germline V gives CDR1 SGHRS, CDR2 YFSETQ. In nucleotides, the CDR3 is TGCGCCAGCAGCTTGGGACTAAATGAGCAGTTCTTC. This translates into CASSLGLNEQFF.

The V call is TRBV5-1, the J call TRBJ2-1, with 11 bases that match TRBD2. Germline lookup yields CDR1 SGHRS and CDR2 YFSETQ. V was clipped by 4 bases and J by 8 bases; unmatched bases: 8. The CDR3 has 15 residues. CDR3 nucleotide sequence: TGCGCCAGCAGCCTGACTAGCGGGGTAGTATATGAGCAGTTCTTC. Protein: CASSLTSGVVYEQFF. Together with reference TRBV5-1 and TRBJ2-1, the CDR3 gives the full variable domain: KAGVTQTPRYLIKTRGQQVTLSCSPISGHRSVSWYQQTPGQGLQFLFEYFSETQRNKGNFPGRFSGRQFSNSRSEMNVSTLELGDSALYLCASSLTSGVVYEQFFGPGTRLTVL.

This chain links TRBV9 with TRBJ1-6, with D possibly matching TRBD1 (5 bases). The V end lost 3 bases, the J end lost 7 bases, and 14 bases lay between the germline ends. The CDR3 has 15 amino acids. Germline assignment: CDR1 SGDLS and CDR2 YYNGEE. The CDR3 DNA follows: TGTGCCAGCAGCGGCAGGGCCCCTTGGAATTCACCCCTCCACTTT. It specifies CASSGRAPWNSPLHF.

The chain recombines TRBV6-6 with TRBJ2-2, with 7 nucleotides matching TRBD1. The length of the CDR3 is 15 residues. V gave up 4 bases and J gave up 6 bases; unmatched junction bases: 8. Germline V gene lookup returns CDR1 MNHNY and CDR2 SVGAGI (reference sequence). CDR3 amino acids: CASSSTGVGAGELFF. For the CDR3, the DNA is TGTGCCAGCAGTTCTACAGGGGTTGGGGCCGGGGAGCTGTTTTTT.

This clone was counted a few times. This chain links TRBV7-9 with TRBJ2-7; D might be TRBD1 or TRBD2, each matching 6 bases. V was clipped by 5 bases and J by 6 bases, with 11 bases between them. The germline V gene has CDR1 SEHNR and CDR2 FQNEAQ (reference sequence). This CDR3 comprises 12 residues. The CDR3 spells CASSLRDIEQYF. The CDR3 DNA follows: TGTGCCAGCAGCCTGCGGGACATCGAGCAGTACTTC.

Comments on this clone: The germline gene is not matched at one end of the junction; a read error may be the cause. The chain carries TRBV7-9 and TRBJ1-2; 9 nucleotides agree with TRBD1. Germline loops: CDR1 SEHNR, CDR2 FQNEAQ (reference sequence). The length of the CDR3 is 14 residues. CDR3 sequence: CASSLAGTGHGYTF. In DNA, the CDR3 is TGTGCCAGCAGCCTAGCCGGGACAGGGCACGGCTACACCTTC.

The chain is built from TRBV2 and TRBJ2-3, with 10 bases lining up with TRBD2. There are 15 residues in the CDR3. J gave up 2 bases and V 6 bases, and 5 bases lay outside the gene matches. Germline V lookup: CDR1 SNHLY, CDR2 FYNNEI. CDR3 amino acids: CASSGLAVNTDTQYF. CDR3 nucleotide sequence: TGTGCCAGCAGCGGACTAGCGGTCAACACAGATACGCAGTATTTT.

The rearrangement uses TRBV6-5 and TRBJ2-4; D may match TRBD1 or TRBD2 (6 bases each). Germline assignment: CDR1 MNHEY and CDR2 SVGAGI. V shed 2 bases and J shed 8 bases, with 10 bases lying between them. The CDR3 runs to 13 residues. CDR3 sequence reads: CASSYPGGDIQYF. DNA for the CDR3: TGTGCCAGCAGTTACCCCGGGGGCGACATTCAGTACTTC.

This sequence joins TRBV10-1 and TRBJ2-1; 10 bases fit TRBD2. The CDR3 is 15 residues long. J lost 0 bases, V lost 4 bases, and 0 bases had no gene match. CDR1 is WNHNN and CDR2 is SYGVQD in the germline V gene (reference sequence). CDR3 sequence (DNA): TGCGCCAGCAGTGGGACTAGCGGCTCCTACAATGAGCAGTTCTTC. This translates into CASSGTSGSYNEQFF.

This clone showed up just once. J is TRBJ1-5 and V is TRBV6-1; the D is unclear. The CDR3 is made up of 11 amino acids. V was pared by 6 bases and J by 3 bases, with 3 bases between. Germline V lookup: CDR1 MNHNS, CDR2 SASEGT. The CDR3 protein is CASRSNQPQHF. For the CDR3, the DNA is TGTGCCAGCAGGTCCAATCAGCCCCAGCATTTT.

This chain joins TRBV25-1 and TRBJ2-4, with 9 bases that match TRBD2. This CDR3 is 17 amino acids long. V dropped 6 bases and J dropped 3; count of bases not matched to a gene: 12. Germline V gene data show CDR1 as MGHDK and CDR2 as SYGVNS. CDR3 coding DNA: TGTGCCAGCAGACCCCGGCCTGAGCGGGGGGACAAAAACATTCAGTACTTC. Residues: CASRPRPERGDKNIQYF.

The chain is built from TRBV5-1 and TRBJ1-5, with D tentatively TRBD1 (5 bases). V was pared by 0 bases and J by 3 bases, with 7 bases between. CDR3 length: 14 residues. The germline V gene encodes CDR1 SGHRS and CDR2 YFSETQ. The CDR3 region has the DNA TGCGCCAGCAGCTTGGCAGGGACCAATCAGCCCCAGCATTTT. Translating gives CASSLAGTNQPQHF.

CDR3 region: CSARNTPPLHF. The CDR3 bases are TGCAGTGCTAGAAATACCCCACCCCTCCACTTT. This chain uses TRBV20-1 with TRBJ1-6; D remains ambiguous. V shed 2 bases and J shed 11 bases, with 7 bases lying between them. Germline values: CDR1 DFQATT, CDR2 SNEGSKA (reference sequence). The CDR3 runs to 11 residues.

CDR3 region: CASSPGQPNYGYTF. CDR3 sequence (DNA): TGCGCCAGCAGCCCGGGACAGCCAAACTATGGCTACACCTTC. The genes are TRBV5-1 and TRBJ1-2; 7 bases are a match to TRBD1. The CDR3 runs to 14 residues. J gave up 2 bases and V 4 bases, and 5 bases lay outside the gene matches. Germline V lookup: CDR1 SGHRS, CDR2 YFSETQ.

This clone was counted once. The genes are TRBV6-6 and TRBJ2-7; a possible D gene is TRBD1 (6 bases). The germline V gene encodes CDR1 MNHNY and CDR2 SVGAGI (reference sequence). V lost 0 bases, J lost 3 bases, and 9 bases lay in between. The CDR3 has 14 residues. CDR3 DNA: TGTGCCAGCAGTTACTCGACAGGACTCTACGAGCAGTACTTC. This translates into CASSYSTGLYEQYF.

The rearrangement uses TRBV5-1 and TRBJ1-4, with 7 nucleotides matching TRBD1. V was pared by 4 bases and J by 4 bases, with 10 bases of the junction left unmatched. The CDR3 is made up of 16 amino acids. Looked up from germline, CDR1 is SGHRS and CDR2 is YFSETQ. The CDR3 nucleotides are TGCGCCAGCAGCCCCTCCGGGGGACAGATTAATGAAAAACTGTTTTTT. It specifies CASSPSGGQINEKLFF.